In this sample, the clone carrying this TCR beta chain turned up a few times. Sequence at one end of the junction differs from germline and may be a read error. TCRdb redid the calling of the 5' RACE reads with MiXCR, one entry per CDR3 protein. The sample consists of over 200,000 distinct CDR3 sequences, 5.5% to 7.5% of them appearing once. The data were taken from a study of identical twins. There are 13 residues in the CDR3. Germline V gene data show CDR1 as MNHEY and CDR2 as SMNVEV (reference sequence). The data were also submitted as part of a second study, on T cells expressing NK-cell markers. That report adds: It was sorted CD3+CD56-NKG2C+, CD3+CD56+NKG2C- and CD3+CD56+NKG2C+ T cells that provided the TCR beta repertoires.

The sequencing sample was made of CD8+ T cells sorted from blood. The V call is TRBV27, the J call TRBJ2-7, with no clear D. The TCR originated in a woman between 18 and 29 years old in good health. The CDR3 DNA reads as TGTGCCAGCAGTTTAGTAGGGTTCCACGAGCATTACTTC. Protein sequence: CASSLVGFHEHYF.